Reported below is one T cell receptor beta chain. This sample was included in a study of T cell changes during pregnancy in multiple sclerosis. Libraries were prepared by immunoSEQ multiplex PCR; TCRdb keeps only in-frame clonotypes and omits some of them. This sample has roughly 84,000 clones, with around 93% found just once. Trimming took off 0 bases at V and 2 bases at J, with 5 bases between the two ends. The CDR3 sequence is 13 residues long. Germline lookup yields CDR1 SGHVS and CDR2 FQNEAQ. This sequence joins TRBV7-8 and TRBJ2-7, with no clear D. This sequence was found in a female donor in good health, enrolled as a control in a pregnancy study. The sample in question was peripheral blood, obtained in the third trimester of pregnancy. The DNA for the CDR3 is TGTGCCAGCAGCTTAGCTGTTACCTACGAGCAGTACTTC. Protein sequence: CASSLAVTYEQYF.